This TCR beta chain emerged from a study of OX40 agonist ivuxolimab in advanced cancers. Profiling relied on immunoSEQ multiplex PCR, and the TCRdb table lists in-frame clones only, not all of them. The repertoire consists of about 46,000 clones, with roughly 90% occurring once and the leading ten covering 4.9%. CDR3 length: 12 amino acids. The ends were cut back, 3 bases at V and 1 base at J, with 2 bases in the middle. Looked up from germline, CDR1 is SGHAT and CDR2 is FQDESV (reference sequence). The TCR originated in an adult with an advanced solid tumor such as melanoma, head and neck, liver or kidney cancer. The sequencing here drew on CD4+ or CD8+ T cells sorted from blood, taken in a trial of the OX40 agonist ivuxolimab. V usage is TRBV11-1 and J usage is TRBJ2-3; no clear D gene. The CDR3, as DNA: TGTGCCAGCAGCTTGCGCACAGATACGCAGTATTTT. Its protein product is CASSLRTDTQYF.